Listed below are T cell receptor beta chains from one sample, sequenced in a study of sequential checkpoint blockade in melanoma. Sequenced by immunoSEQ multiplex PCR; TCRdb stores in-frame clones only, minus some. The table shows approximately 20,000 clones, with 65% to 75% occurring only once. The source material was tumor tissue (inferred from file names), sampled from a patient given nivolumab and ipilimumab in sequence. Receptors originate from a human donor with melanoma. CDR3s include the opening cysteine and the closing phenylalanine or tryptophan. Each record gives: J gene, V gene, clone size, D gene, CDR3 DNA, CDR3 protein. D genes are given only for firm matches. Clone size is not always given. Where it is, it says once, few, many or a class for expanded clones.

>TRBJ2-3|TRBV18|.|.
TGTGCCAGCTCCCTGGACGCAACCACAGATACGCAGTATTTT
CASSLDATTDTQYF
>TRBJ2-3|TRBV11-3|.|TRBD1
TGTGCCAGCAGCTTGGGGCAGGGGGCAGATACGCAGTATTTT
CASSLGQGADTQYF
>TRBJ2-5|TRBV6-9|.|TRBD2
TGTGCCAGTGCCCCTGGACTAGCGAGAGAGACCCAGTACTTC
CASAPGLARETQYF
>TRBJ1-2|TRBV18|once|.
TGTGCCAGCTCACCCCGGGACTTATGGGGCTACACCTTC
CASSPRDLWGYTF
>TRBJ2-5|TRBV23-1|.|.
TGCGCCAGCAGCTTAGGCCGAAACCGAGAGACCCAGTACTTC
CASSLGRNRETQYF
>TRBJ2-7|TRBV19|.|.
TGTGCCAGTAGTTCACGGCCGGGCACCTACGAGCAGTACTTC
CASSSRPGTYEQYF
>TRBJ2-5|TRBV18|.|.
TGTGCCAGCTCACCCGGTGGGGAGACCCAGTACTTC
CASSPGGETQYF
>TRBJ2-3|TRBV28|.|.
TGTGCCAGCAGTTTTGGGGGGAAAAGGACCCCCCCCCTGCAGTATTTT
CASSFGGKRTPPLQYF
>TRBJ1-6|TRBV18|.|.
TGTGCCAGCTCACCACCGGTGGAGGGTTCACCCCTCCACTTT
CASSPPVEGSPLHF
>TRBJ1-1|TRBV6-8|few|.
TGTGCCAGCAGTTACTCCGGACGAAGGGGGGACACTGAAGCTTTCTTT
CASSYSGRRGDTEAFF
>TRBJ2-2|TRBV2|once|.
TGTGCCAGCAGCGTAGCAGGGAACACCGGGGAGCTGTTTTTT
CASSVAGNTGELFF
>TRBJ2-3|TRBV7-7|.|TRBD1
TGTGCCAGCAGCAGGGACAGGGGATCAGATACGCAGTATTTT
CASSRDRGSDTQYF
>TRBJ1-2|TRBV22-1|.|.
TGTGCCAGCTCAATCACTCGGCCCAGTGGGGGTTATGGCTACACCTTC
CASSITRPSGGYGYTF
>TRBJ2-7|TRBV29-1|.|TRBD1
TGCAGCGTTGAAGGACAGGGGATCTACGAGCAGTACTTC
CSVEGQGIYEQYF
>TRBJ1-2|TRBV5-1|.|.
TGCGCCAGCAGCTTCTGGTCTATCTACTATGGCTACACCTTC
CASSFWSIYYGYTF
>TRBJ1-6|TRBV15|.|.
TGTGCCACCAGCAGCCCCCAGGAGGAGGGTAATTCACCCCTCCACTTT
CATSSPQEEGNSPLHF
>TRBJ2-6|TRBV18|.|.
TGTGCCAGCTTGAGCTCTGGGGCCAACGTCCTGACTTTC
CASLSSGANVLTF
>TRBJ2-3|TRBV30|.|TRBD2
TGTGCCTGGAGGCTGACTAGCGGGAGGACCGATACGCAGTATTTT
CAWRLTSGRTDTQYF
>TRBJ1-2|TRBV30|.|.
TGTGCCTGGGAGGGAAGGGGAATAAACTATGGCTACACCTTC
CAWEGRGINYGYTF
>TRBJ2-3|TRBV9|.|TRBD2
TGTGCCAGCAGCTTAGTTAGCGGGGGGGCCAAAGATACGCAGTATTTT
CASSLVSGGAKDTQYF
>TRBJ1-3|TRBV7-2|.|.
TGTGCCAGCAGCCCCCAAGAACAGGACACCATATATTTT
CASSPQEQDTIYF
>TRBJ1-4|TRBV6-8|few|TRBD1
TGTGCCAGCAGGCCCAGGACAGGGGGGGAGGAAAAACTGTTTTTT
CASRPRTGGEEKLFF